What follows are 5 T cell receptor beta chains derived from one specimen sequenced in a study of blood T cell repertoires in COVID-19. Method: immunoSEQ multiplex PCR; TCRdb's copy keeps in-frame clones and lacks some. The sample yields approximately 150,000 clones, around 82% seen once. The sequenced material came from PBMCs or T cells enriched from blood (not recorded which). These receptors were taken from a man between 50 and 59 years old in a cohort exposed to, infected with or recovered from COVID-19 (not recorded which).

This clone was seen a single time. The V gene is TRBV13, the J gene TRBJ1-1; tentative D call: TRBD1 (6 bases). Deletions cut 2 bases from V and 7 bases from J, with 14 bases between. The V gene's germline CDR1 is PRHDT and CDR2 FYEKMQ (reference sequence). The length of the CDR3 is 14 residues. CDR3 protein: CASSLHMGAGEAFF. The CDR3 region has the DNA TGTGCCAGCAGCTTACATATGGGGGCGGGTGAAGCTTTCTTT.

The J gene is TRBJ2-1, the V gene TRBV27, with 10 bases that match TRBD2. J was trimmed by 10 bases and V by 8 bases; bases with no gene match: 14. CDR3 size: 15 residues. Germline CDR1 MNHEY, CDR2 SMNVEV (reference sequence). The DNA for the CDR3 is TGTGCCAGCTGTCGATCTAGCGGGGGTCCTATCGAGCAGTTCTTC. Encoded protein: CASCRSSGGPIEQFF.

This chain links TRBV19 with TRBJ2-1; 7 nucleotides align to TRBD1. The V segment lost 6 bases and the J segment 5 bases; nucleotides outside the gene matches: 13. This CDR3 comprises 16 residues. Germline CDR1 and CDR2: LNHDA and SQIVND (reference sequence). DNA of the CDR3: TGTGCCAGTAGGCTTTCTACGGGACAGAAAGACAATGAGCAGTTCTTC. Translated: CASRLSTGQKDNEQFF.

This clone came up a few times. This chain connects TRBV10-3 to TRBJ2-7, with 8 bases matching TRBD1. The CDR3 spans 11 residues. Per germline, CDR1 ENHRY and CDR2 SYGVKD. Losses at the gene ends were 11 bases for V and 4 bases for J; bases not matched to a gene: 4. CDR3 sequence: CASGQGYEQYF. In DNA, the CDR3 is TGTGCCTCCGGACAGGGATACGAGCAGTACTTC.

A single count supports this clone. The J gene is TRBJ2-1, the V gene TRBV7-8; possible D gene TRBD2, 5 bases. Per the germline V gene, CDR1 is SGHVS and CDR2 is FQNEAQ. Trimming removed 5 bases at V and 7 bases at J, with 24 bases between. The CDR3 has 17 amino acids. The CDR3, as DNA: TGTGCCAGCAGCCAACGAGCCCTCATACTAGTTCAGAATGAGCAGTTCTTC. Amino acids: CASSQRALILVQNEQFF.